This T cell receptor beta chain was captured by sequencing in a study of OX40 agonist ivuxolimab in advanced cancers. Looking at the study overall: At 0.01 to 10 mg/kg, ivuxolimab was administered intravenously to patients every 2 weeks.

Assay: immunoSEQ multiplex PCR; the TCRdb copy retains only in-frame clones and omits some. The repertoire holds over 30,000 clones, with nearly 95% as singletons. Note on this clone: Its antigen is still unknown.

Study results and limitations: On average, a greater number of expanded clones characterised CD8+ T cells relative to CD4+.

CDR1 LGHNA and CDR2 YNFKEQ come from the germline V gene. The CDR3 contains 16 residues. V lost 1 base to trimming and J lost 9 bases, with 19 bases between them. The sequencing used CD4+ or CD8+ T cells sorted from blood, collected in a trial of the OX40 agonist ivuxolimab. The V call is TRBV4-2, the J call TRBJ2-1, with D possibly TRBD2 on 7 matching bases. The clonotype comes from an adult with an advanced solid tumor such as melanoma, head and neck, liver or kidney cancer. CDR3 nucleotides: TGTGCCAGCAGCCAAGTTACGGGGGGCCTCGTCGGTGAGCAGTTCTTC. It encodes CASSQVTGGLVGEQFF.